These T cell receptor beta chains were read from a single sample in a study of T cells in Graves' hyperthyroidism and ophthalmopathy. TCRdb itself ran the multiplex PCR reads through MiXCR, one entry per CDR3 protein. The table shows about 480,000 distinct CDR3 sequences, with around 14% occurring only once. The sequencing input was blood. The receptors were sampled from a woman between 18 and 29 years old with Graves' hyperthyroidism. The CDR3 runs from the conserved cysteine through the conserved F or W. The D gene is left open where the match is weak. Expanded clones get a size class; other rows say once, few or many, or leave the size out.

cdr3_aa cdr3_nt d_call cdr3_length j_call clone_size v_call
CATSESGTGGTDTQYF TGTGCCACCAGTGAGTCCGGGACAGGAGGCACAGATACGCAGTATTTT TRBD1 16 TRBJ2-3 many TRBV24-1
CAWSQGLSQPQHF TGTGCCTGGAGTCAGGGGCTTTCGCAGCCCCAGCATTTT NA 13 TRBJ1-5 many TRBV30
CASSYRGWREVFF TGTGCCAGCAGCTACCGAGGTTGGCGGGAGGTGTTCTTC TRBD2 13 TRBJ2-1 NA TRBV7-2
CASSQEGARIQYF TGTGCCAGCAGCCAAGAGGGAGCGCGGATTCAGTACTTC NA 13 TRBJ2-4 NA TRBV3-1
CATYRGSSYEQYF TGTGCCACCTACCGGGGGAGCTCCTACGAGCAGTACTTC NA 13 TRBJ2-7 many TRBV28
CASSFLGETQYF TGTGCCAGCAGTTTCTTGGGGGAGACCCAGTACTTC NA 12 TRBJ2-5 many TRBV12-3/TRBV12-4
CASTPDLTGGVEAFF TGTGCCAGCACCCCCGACTTAACAGGGGGCGTTGAAGCTTTCTTT TRBD1 15 TRBJ1-1 many TRBV3-1
CASSLEAGGADTQYF TGTGCCAGCAGCTTAGAAGCGGGAGGGGCAGATACGCAGTATTTT TRBD2 15 TRBJ2-3 many TRBV11-2
CASSARTGEFAGELFF TGTGCCAGCAGCGCGCGGACAGGGGAATTCGCCGGGGAGCTGTTTTTT TRBD1 16 TRBJ2-2 few TRBV9
CAWSLLQGVDEQYF TGTGCCTGGAGTCTTCTCCAGGGTGTAGACGAGCAGTACTTC NA 14 TRBJ2-7 many TRBV30
CAWSRSGETQYF TGTGCCTGGAGTAGGAGTGGAGAGACCCAGTACTTC NA 12 TRBJ2-5 many TRBV30
CSARWGGKGTEAFF TGCAGTGCTAGATGGGGGGGCAAAGGCACTGAAGCTTTCTTT NA 14 TRBJ1-1 NA TRBV20-1
CASSLSFATNEKLFF TGTGCCAGCAGTTTAAGTTTTGCAACTAATGAAAAACTGTTTTTT NA 15 TRBJ1-4 many TRBV12-3/TRBV12-4
CASSLWLAGSDTQYF TGTGCCAGCAGCTTATGGCTAGCGGGTTCGGATACGCAGTATTTT TRBD2 15 TRBJ2-3 many TRBV7-9
CASSFSTEQFF TGTGCCAGCAGTTTTTCTACGGAGCAGTTCTTC NA 11 TRBJ2-1 many TRBV12-3/TRBV12-4
CASSQEQGIEQPQHF TGTGCCAGCAGCCAAGAACAGGGGATAGAGCAGCCCCAGCATTTT TRBD1 15 TRBJ1-5 few TRBV3-1
CASSIAGQGWTGELFF TGTGCCAGTAGTATCGCGGGACAGGGTTGGACCGGGGAGCTGTTTTTT TRBD1 16 TRBJ2-2 few TRBV19
CASSAKQGWPNEKLFF TGTGCCAGCAGCGCTAAACAGGGGTGGCCTAATGAAAAACTGTTTTTT TRBD1 16 TRBJ1-4 many TRBV9
CAIGAVWEDSYNEQFF TGTGCCATCGGGGCGGTGTGGGAGGACTCCTACAATGAGCAGTTCTTC NA 16 TRBJ2-1 many TRBV10-3
CASSQATYVFGRDEQFF TGTGCCAGCAGCCAAGCTACGTATGTCTTCGGGAGGGATGAGCAGTTCTTC TRBD2 17 TRBJ2-1 few TRBV14
CASRHLAGGNEQFF TGCGCCAGCAGGCATCTAGCGGGAGGTAATGAGCAGTTCTTC TRBD2 14 TRBJ2-1 few TRBV10-2
CASRLGQNYGYTF TGTGCCAGCCGTCTAGGACAGAACTATGGCTACACCTTC NA 13 TRBJ1-2 NA TRBV12-3/TRBV12-4
CASGGALGYTF TGTGCCAGCGGAGGGGCGCTGGGCTACACCTTC NA 11 TRBJ1-2 few TRBV6-1
CASSLVGHTDTQYF TGTGCCAGCAGCTTAGTAGGGCACACAGATACGCAGTATTTT NA 14 TRBJ2-3 few TRBV7-9
CASSWLESNYGYTF TGCGCCAGCAGCTGGCTGGAAAGCAACTATGGCTACACCTTC NA 14 TRBJ1-2 many TRBV5-1
CSVEFEGARNTGELFF TGCAGCGTTGAATTCGAAGGGGCACGGAACACCGGGGAGCTGTTTTTT NA 16 TRBJ2-2 NA TRBV29-1
CASSLPGQMNTEAFF TGTGCCAGCAGCTTACCGGGACAGATGAACACTGAAGCTTTCTTT TRBD1 15 TRBJ1-1 many TRBV7-2
CASSVNGGYTF TGTGCCAGCAGCGTAAACGGGGGCTACACCTTC NA 11 TRBJ1-2 many TRBV9
CAWRGGNEKLFF TGTGCCTGGCGGGGGGGGAATGAAAAACTGTTTTTT NA 12 TRBJ1-4 NA TRBV30
CASRSSGTNTEAFF TGCGCCAGCAGGTCATCGGGCACGAACACTGAAGCTTTCTTT NA 14 TRBJ1-1 few TRBV10-2
CASSLSLTSGGTDTQYF TGCGCCAGCAGCTTGTCCCTGACTAGCGGGGGCACAGATACGCAGTATTTT TRBD2 17 TRBJ2-3 many TRBV5-1
CASSLPDETEKLFF TGTGCCAGCAGCCTACCTGACGAGACTGAAAAACTGTTTTTT NA 14 TRBJ1-4 many TRBV3-1
CSAPPTLAGGPGELFF TGCAGTGCTCCGCCTACCCTAGCGGGAGGGCCCGGGGAGCTGTTTTTT TRBD2 16 TRBJ2-2 NA TRBV20-1
CASQRGTAQSYQETQYF TGTGCCAGCCAGAGGGGGACAGCCCAATCGTACCAAGAGACCCAGTACTTC TRBD1 17 TRBJ2-5 few TRBV2
CAIRRQGPTDTQYF TGTGCCATCAGAAGACAGGGGCCCACTGATACGCAGTATTTT TRBD1 14 TRBJ2-3 few TRBV10-3
CASSQITERTSGISSETQYF TGTGCCAGCAGCCAAATAACAGAAAGGACTAGCGGGATAAGCTCAGAGACCCAGTACTTC TRBD2 20 TRBJ2-5 NA TRBV3-1
CASRRSTGNSLSPLHF TGTGCCAGCAGACGATCGACAGGGAATAGCTTATCACCCCTCCACTTT TRBD1 16 TRBJ1-6 many TRBV2
CASSDTSGSYGANVLTF TGTGCCAGCAGTGATACTAGCGGGAGTTACGGGGCCAACGTCCTGACTTTC TRBD2 17 TRBJ2-6 many TRBV9
CASSLGTGPYKETQYF TGCGCCAGCAGCTTGGGAACGGGACCCTACAAAGAGACCCAGTACTTC NA 16 TRBJ2-5 NA TRBV5-1
CASSDGTGPGNTIYF TGTGCCAGCAGTGATGGGACAGGGCCTGGAAACACCATATATTTT TRBD1 15 TRBJ1-3 NA TRBV6-1
CAIRTGGLAEAFF TGTGCCATCAGGACAGGGGGCTTGGCTGAAGCTTTCTTT TRBD1 13 TRBJ1-1 many TRBV10-3
CASTQGGLPGADTQYF TGTGCCAGCACCCAAGGAGGACTTCCTGGCGCAGATACGCAGTATTTT NA 16 TRBJ2-3 many TRBV11-2
CASSLGPPNEQFF TGCGCCAGCAGCTTAGGGCCCCCCAATGAGCAGTTCTTC NA 13 TRBJ2-1 many TRBV5-1